Listed below are T cell receptor beta chains from one sample, sequenced in a study of blood T cell repertoires in COVID-19. Clones were sequenced by immunoSEQ multiplex PCR, and TCRdb holds only the in-frame ones, with some missing. This sample has fewer than 250,000 clones, with about 85% found just once. The sample comprised PBMCs or T cells enriched from blood (not recorded which). These receptors came from a young man who had recovered from COVID-19. Each CDR3 is given without its conserved first and last residue.

j_call v_call cdr3_aa
TRBJ2-5 TRBV4-1 ASSLSPGAQETQY
TRBJ2-7 TRBV5-1 ASSFGTPFEREKTYEQY
TRBJ1-6 TRBV13 ASSPTNLDRGNSHLH
TRBJ1-6 TRBV9 ASSVDGLNSPLH
TRBJ2-3 TRBV11-2 ASSSLDTQY
TRBJ1-6 TRBV30 AWKRGSYNSPLH
TRBJ2-5 TRBV11-2 ASSSLTSGEY
TRBJ2-2 TRBV19 ASSPIQGAPNTGELF
TRBJ1-6 TRBV3-1/TRBV3-2 ASSQDQGNSPLH
TRBJ2-1 TRBV6-5 ASRPGLALHEQF
TRBJ2-7 TRBV6-6 ASSTASGYEQY
TRBJ2-1 TRBV5-1 ASSFRHRNYNEQF
TRBJ1-3 TRBV5-4 ASSQTGLRNTIY
TRBJ1-3 TRBV30 AWRNFGDRTNSGNTIY
TRBJ1-4 TRBV28 ASSYAGTEES
TRBJ2-1 TRBV28 ASSSGVGEQF
TRBJ2-1 TRBV14 ASSQRAGRNYNEQF
TRBJ1-4 TRBV21-1 ASSNRRAGEKLF
TRBJ2-4 TRBV5-1 ASSLLGLAEKNIQY
TRBJ2-5 TRBV5-1 ASSLSLQETQY
TRBJ2-3 TRBV2 ASRRERGKGGKKVTDTQY
TRBJ2-3 TRBV10-1 ASSDQETSGKHTQY
TRBJ1-1 TRBV6-1 ASSEVGSSGTEAF
TRBJ2-5 TRBV15 ATSRDRGERLETQY
TRBJ2-2 TRBV6-1 ASSGSSGGIKNTGELF
TRBJ2-1 TRBV30 AWSRDRGGHYNEQF
TRBJ1-2 TRBV10-3 AIPDRVYGYT
TRBJ2-7 TRBV11-1 ASSINPRDEQY
TRBJ2-1 TRBV7-9 ASSSPDRVESFGEQF
TRBJ1-2 TRBV6-5 ASRQGPRGYT
TRBJ1-6 TRBV28 ASSSGQGSPLH
TRBJ1-2 TRBV27 ARTGRGVKGYGYT
TRBJ1-6 TRBV3-1/TRBV3-2 ASSRVQGASPLH
TRBJ2-5 TRBV19 ASSTPPGGLIGGTQY
TRBJ2-7 TRBV7-2 ASRIDGQVPYEQY
TRBJ1-5 TRBV2 ASSSQGAGNQPQH
TRBJ2-6 TRBV7-3 ASSRAPGSSANVLT
TRBJ2-1 TRBV29-1 SVANYNEQF
TRBJ2-3 TRBV6-5 ASTRGRAGTDTQY
TRBJ2-1 TRBV3-1/TRBV3-2 ASSLDAGGVSEQF
TRBJ1-2 TRBV5-1 ASSSGQGRNGYT
TRBJ2-5 TRBV6-1 ASSGSGLADLTLGSTQY
TRBJ1-4 TRBV6-5 ATLRLTPTNEKLF
TRBJ1-2 TRBV28 ASTTTNYGYT
TRBJ2-7 TRBV4-2 ASSREDSHYEQY
TRBJ2-5 TRBV5-6 ASSQTGGPLRETQY
TRBJ1-1 TRBV3-1/TRBV3-2 ASSRGGGTGNTEAF
TRBJ2-3 TRBV5-6 ASTSSSSTDTQY
TRBJ2-1 TRBV29-1 SVDPGLAGGHEQF
TRBJ1-1 TRBV18 ASSPNDPRGSTEAF
TRBJ2-7 TRBV7-2 ASSWPSGPSYEQY
TRBJ2-5 TRBV9 ASSETSGVVQETQY
TRBJ1-2 TRBV4-3 ASSQATGQGSYGYT
TRBJ1-2 TRBV7-6 ASSLGRTGTNYGYT
TRBJ1-2 TRBV7-2 ASSKTPDRSNYGYT
TRBJ1-5 TRBV28 ASSASQPQH
TRBJ2-7 TRBV28 ASSRDRGVFTYEQY
TRBJ1-5 TRBV18 ASSPSGTGDSSNQPQH
TRBJ1-1 TRBV13 ASRNSGTGRTEAF
TRBJ2-5 TRBV3-1/TRBV3-2 ASSPGTGKGETQY